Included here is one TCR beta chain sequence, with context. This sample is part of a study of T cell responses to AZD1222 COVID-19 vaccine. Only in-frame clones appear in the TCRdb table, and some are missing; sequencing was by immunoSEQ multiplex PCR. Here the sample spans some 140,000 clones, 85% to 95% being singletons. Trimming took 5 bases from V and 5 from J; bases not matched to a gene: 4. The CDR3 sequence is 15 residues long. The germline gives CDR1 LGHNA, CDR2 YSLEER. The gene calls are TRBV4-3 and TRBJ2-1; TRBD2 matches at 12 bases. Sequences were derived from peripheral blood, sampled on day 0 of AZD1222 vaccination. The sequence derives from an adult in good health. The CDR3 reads CASSTRLAGDNEQFF. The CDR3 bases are TGCGCCAGCAGCACGCGACTAGCGGGGGACAATGAGCAGTTCTTC.